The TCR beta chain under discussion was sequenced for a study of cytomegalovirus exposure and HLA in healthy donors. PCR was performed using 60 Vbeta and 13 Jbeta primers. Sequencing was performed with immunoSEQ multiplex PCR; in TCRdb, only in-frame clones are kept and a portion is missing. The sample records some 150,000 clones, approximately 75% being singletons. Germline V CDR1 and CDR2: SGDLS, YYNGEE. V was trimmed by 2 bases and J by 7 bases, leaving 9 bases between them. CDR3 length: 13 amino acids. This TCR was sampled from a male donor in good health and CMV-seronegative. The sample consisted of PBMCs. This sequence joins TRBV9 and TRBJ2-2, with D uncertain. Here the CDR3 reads CASSVLHGGELFF. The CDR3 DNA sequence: TGTGCCAGCAGCGTCTTGCACGGCGGGGAGCTGTTTTTT. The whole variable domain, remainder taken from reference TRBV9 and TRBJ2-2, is DSGVTQTPKHLITATGQRVTLRCSPRSGDLSVYWYQQSLDQGLQFLIQYYNGEERAKGNILERFSAQQFPDLHSELNLSSLELGDSALYFCASSVLHGGELFFGEGSRLTVL.